The 24 T cell receptor beta chains in this list originate from one sample, sequenced in a study of blood T cell repertoires in COVID-19. Generated by immunoSEQ multiplex PCR, the TCRdb table keeps only in-frame clones and is missing some. The sample lists around 320,000 clones, over 75% occurring once. The sample was peripheral blood. The origin of the receptors is a human donor in a cohort sampled during active COVID-19.

The V gene is TRBV2, the J gene TRBJ1-3; D remains unclear. Per germline, CDR1 SNHLY and CDR2 FYNNEI. CDR3 size: 15 residues. Trimming stripped 7 bases from V and 3 bases from J, with 16 bases between. CDR3 DNA sequence: TGTGCCAGCATGACACCTCGAACGAATGGAAACACCATATATTTT. Protein product: CASMTPRTNGNTIYF.

The chain carries TRBV7-9 and TRBJ2-7, with 10 bases identical to TRBD1. The CDR3 is 13 residues long. Germline CDR1 and CDR2: SEHNR and FQNEAQ (reference sequence). The V gene end was trimmed by 5 bases and the J gene end by 6 bases; junction bases not matched to a gene: 4. In nucleotides, the CDR3 is TGTGCCAGCAGCCGGGACAGGGGTAGCGAGCAGTACTTC. The encoded protein is CASSRDRGSEQYF.

The genes are TRBV7-3 and TRBJ1-1, with TRBD1 matching 7 bases. Looked up from germline, CDR1 is SGHTA and CDR2 is FQGTGA. This CDR3 spans 18 amino acids. After removal of 5 bases from V and 0 bases from J, the junction contained 15 bases not matched to a gene. The CDR3 coding sequence is TGTGCCAGCAGCGCCCGACAGGGCCGAACACCCCTGAACACTGAAGCTTTCTTT. Protein: CASSARQGRTPLNTEAFF.

The genes are TRBV10-3 and TRBJ2-3, with 10 nucleotides matching TRBD2. Trimming took 5 bases from V and 6 from J; bases not matched to a gene: 8. The CDR3 runs to 15 residues. CDR1 and CDR2 (germline): ENHRY, SYGVKD. CDR3 in DNA: TGTGCCATCAGTAAAGCGGGGGGGCTAGTTGATACGCAGTATTTT. Its protein is CAISKAGGLVDTQYF.

The rearrangement joins TRBV30 to TRBJ1-6; 7 bases are a match to TRBD1. Germline-derived CDR1 and CDR2 are GTSNPN and SVGIG (reference sequence). This CDR3 contains 14 residues. The J segment lost 5 bases and the V segment lost 4 bases, leaving 5 bases of the junction unmatched. The DNA for the CDR3 is TGTGCCTGGACTCCGGGACAGAATAATTCACCCCTCCACTTT. It is translated as CAWTPGQNNSPLHF.

The rearrangement uses TRBV30 and TRBJ1-4; D is unclear. Germline V gene data show CDR1 as GTSNPN and CDR2 as SVGIG (reference sequence). V was cut by 0 bases and J by 0 bases, with 11 bases left in between. The CDR3 extends over 16 amino acids. DNA of the CDR3: TGTGCCTGGAGTGTGTTTGAGCCTGCAACTAATGAAAAACTGTTTTTT. It encodes CAWSVFEPATNEKLFF.

The chain couples TRBV30 to TRBJ1-1; D ambiguous. V lost 0 bases and J 0 bases, leaving 17 bases between the germline ends. Germline V lookup: CDR1 GTSNPN, CDR2 SVGIG (reference sequence). There are 17 residues in the CDR3. The CDR3 region has the DNA TGTGCCTGGAGTGTACTAGACATTAGGGCTATGAACACTGAAGCTTTCTTT. Residues: CAWSVLDIRAMNTEAFF.

J is TRBJ1-1 and V is TRBV3-1 (or the pseudogene TRBV3-2), with no clear D. The CDR3 loop spans 11 amino acids. The V and J ends lost 5 bases and 3 bases respectively, with 4 bases between them. From germline, CDR1 is LGHDT and CDR2 YNNKEL (reference sequence). The CDR3: CASSSYTEAFF. In nucleotides, the CDR3 is TGTGCCAGCAGCTCTTACACTGAAGCTTTCTTT.

This rearrangement joins TRBV29-1 to TRBJ2-5; D not certain. With 8 bases removed from V and 5 bases from J, the gap between germline ends came to 12 bases. The V gene's germline CDR1 is SQVTM and CDR2 ANQGSEA. There are 11 residues in the CDR3. The chain's CDR3 is CSFRLVETQYF. The CDR3 coding sequence is TGCAGCTTTCGACTCGTGGAGACCCAGTACTTC.

The chain couples TRBV3-1 (or the pseudogene TRBV3-2) to TRBJ2-1; D is undetermined. This CDR3 has 14 residues. Germline loops: CDR1 LGHDT, CDR2 YNNKEL (reference sequence). Trimming removed 1 base from V and 4 bases from J, with 8 bases in between. This CDR3 reads CASSQVQPYNEQFF. The CDR3 DNA reads as TGTGCCAGCAGCCAAGTACAGCCGTACAATGAGCAGTTCTTC.

Of note for this clone: This specimen includes other DNA sequences encoding the same CDR3. The rearrangement joins TRBV7-9 to TRBJ1-2, with 7 nucleotides matching TRBD1. The CDR3 sequence is 14 residues long. V lost 1 base to trimming and J lost 3 bases; unmatched junction nucleotides: 2. CDR1 is SEHNR and CDR2 is FQNEAQ in the germline V gene (reference sequence). For the CDR3, the DNA is TGTGCCAGCAGCTTAGGTCAGGGGGACTATGGCTACACCTTC. Its translation is CASSLGQGDYGYTF.

This clone appeared a single time. J is TRBJ2-1 and V is TRBV9, with 7 bases matching TRBD2. Looked up from germline, CDR1 is SGDLS and CDR2 is YYNGEE. This CDR3 spans 14 amino acids. V was pared by 4 bases and J by 3 bases, with 4 bases of the junction left unmatched. The CDR3 is CASSQGLGYNEQFF. CDR3 coding DNA: TGTGCCAGCAGCCAAGGACTAGGCTACAATGAGCAGTTCTTC.

This rearrangement joins TRBV27 to TRBJ2-3, with TRBD2 matching 9 bases. Trimming at V came to 2 bases and at J to 4 bases, leaving 4 bases not matched to a gene. The CDR3 is 15 amino acids. Germline loops: CDR1 MNHEY, CDR2 SMNVEV (reference sequence). CDR3 loop: CASSLGGLAADTQYF. In DNA, the CDR3 is TGTGCCAGCAGTTTAGGGGGACTAGCAGCAGATACGCAGTATTTT.

The chain combines TRBV24-1 with TRBJ2-7; 8 bases are a match to TRBD2. The germline V gene encodes CDR1 KGHDR and CDR2 SFDVKD. The CDR3 length is 16 residues. V trimming: 0 bases; J trimming: 5 bases; junction bases outside the gene matches: 8. CDR3: CATSDLLSGDAHEQYF. The CDR3 nucleotides read TGTGCCACCAGTGATTTGCTTAGCGGGGACGCCCACGAGCAGTACTTC.

The chain is built from TRBV6-5 and TRBJ1-3; TRBD1 aligns across 8 bases. The CDR3 consists of 15 residues. The V gene end was trimmed by 4 bases and the J gene end by 3 bases; junction bases not matched to a gene: 5. From germline, CDR1 is MNHEY and CDR2 SVGAGI. DNA for the CDR3: TGTGCCAGCAGTTGGACAGGGATCGATGGAAACACCATATATTTT. It translates to CASSWTGIDGNTIYF.

The chain is built from TRBV21-1 and TRBJ1-1; the table gives TRBD1 as D, unverified against the DNA. TRBV21-1 is a pseudogene. The CDR3 contains 13 residues. The CDR3 is CASSKITGTEAFF. CDR3 DNA: TGTGCCAGCAGCAAAATTACAGGAACTGAAGCTTTCTTT.

The chain's CDR3 is CASKLSSTDTQYF. The CDR3 DNA follows: TGTGCCAGCAAACTATCTAGCACAGATACGCAGTATTTT. This rearrangement joins TRBV12-3 or TRBV12-4 to TRBJ2-3; D is uncertain. V was shortened by 7 bases and J by 0 bases, with 8 bases between the two germline ends. The CDR3 runs 13 residues.

This clone has a single count. The gene calls are TRBV3-1 (or the pseudogene TRBV3-2) and TRBJ2-6, with 9 bases matching TRBD1. Germline trimming cut 2 bases from V and 0 bases from J; bases unmatched to any gene: 5. CDR1 LGHDT and CDR2 YNNKEL come from the germline V gene (reference sequence). The CDR3 consists of 18 residues. DNA for the CDR3: TGTGCCAGCAGCCAAAGGGGACAGGGCTTCTCTGGGGCCAACGTCCTGACTTTC. This translates into CASSQRGQGFSGANVLTF.

This clone occurred many times. This chain connects TRBV30 to TRBJ1-6, with 7 positions matching TRBD1. The germline gives CDR1 GTSNPN, CDR2 SVGIG (reference sequence). The CDR3 contains 13 residues. The V and J ends lost 1 base and 8 bases, in that order; junction bases with no gene match: 2. CDR3 nucleotides: TGTGCCTGGAGTGGGACAGGATATTCACCCCTCCACTTT. It translates to CAWSGTGYSPLHF.

This sequence joins TRBV11-2 and TRBJ2-2, with 9 bases identical to TRBD1. V shed 4 bases, J shed 7 bases, and the junction held 7 bases outside the gene matches. The CDR3 has 15 amino acids. Germline assignment: CDR1 SGHAT and CDR2 FQNNGV. The CDR3 region has the DNA TGTGCCAGCAGCTCAATACAGGGGGCGAACGGGGAGCTGTTTTTT. It codes for CASSSIQGANGELFF. Supplemented by reference TRBV11-2 and TRBJ2-2, the full variable domain reads EAGVAQSPRYKIIEKRQSVAFWCNPISGHATLYWYQQILGQGPKLLIQFQNNGVVDDSQLPKDRFSAERLKGVDSTLKIQPAKLEDSAVYLCASSSIQGANGELFFGEGSRLTVL.

The CDR3: CARPWPPRRNQPQHF. CDR3 DNA sequence: TGCGCCAGACCGTGGCCCCCACGAAGAAATCAGCCCCAGCATTTT. The chain joins TRBV5-1 to TRBJ1-5; D uncertain. The CDR3 contains 15 residues. V lost 8 bases and J 4 bases, leaving 19 bases between the germline ends. From germline, CDR1 is SGHRS and CDR2 YFSETQ.

This clone occurred a few times. The V gene is TRBV4-2, the J gene TRBJ2-7; the D gene is possibly TRBD2 (6 bases). CDR1 is LGHNA, CDR2 YNFKEQ, per germline. The V end was cut by 0 bases, the J end by 3 bases, with 12 bases between. The CDR3 spans 15 residues. The CDR3, as DNA: TGTGCCAGCAGCCAAGATCGGGTCGGGGGCTACGAGCAGTACTTC. This codes for CASSQDRVGGYEQYF.

This clone has just a few counts. The chain uses TRBV30 and TRBJ1-2; D is undetermined. V was pared by 3 bases and J by 0 bases, with 8 bases between. Germline assignment: CDR1 GTSNPN and CDR2 SVGIG (reference sequence). This CDR3 spans 13 amino acids. The CDR3, as DNA: TGTGCCTGGAGCGGGAGTACTAACTATGGCTACACCTTC. It is translated as CAWSGSTNYGYTF.

V is TRBV19 and J is TRBJ2-3; 8 positions agree with TRBD1. Germline V CDR1 and CDR2: LNHDA, SQIVND (reference sequence). This CDR3 has 14 residues. The J segment lost 2 bases and the V segment lost 4 bases, leaving 2 bases of the junction unmatched. Here the CDR3 reads CASSTDRATDTQYF. The CDR3 nucleotides read TGTGCCAGTAGTACGGACAGGGCCACAGATACGCAGTATTTT.